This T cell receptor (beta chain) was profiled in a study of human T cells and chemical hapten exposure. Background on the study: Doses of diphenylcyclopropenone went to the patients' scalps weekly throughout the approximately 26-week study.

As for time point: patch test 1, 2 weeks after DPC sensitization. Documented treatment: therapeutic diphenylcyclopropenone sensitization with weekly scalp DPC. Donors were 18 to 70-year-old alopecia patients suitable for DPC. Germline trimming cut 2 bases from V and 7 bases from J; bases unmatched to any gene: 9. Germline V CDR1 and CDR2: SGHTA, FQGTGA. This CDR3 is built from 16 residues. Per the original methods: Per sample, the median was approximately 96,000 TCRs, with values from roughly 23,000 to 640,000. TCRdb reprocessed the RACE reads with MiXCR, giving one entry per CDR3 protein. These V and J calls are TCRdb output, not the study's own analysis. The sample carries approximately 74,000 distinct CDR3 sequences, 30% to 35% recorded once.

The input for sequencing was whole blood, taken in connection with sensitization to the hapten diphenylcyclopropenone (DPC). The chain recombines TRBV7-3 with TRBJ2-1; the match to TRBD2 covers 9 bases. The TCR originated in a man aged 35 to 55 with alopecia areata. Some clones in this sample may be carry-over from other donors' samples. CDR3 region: CASSLGVAGVSNEQFF. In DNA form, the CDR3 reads TGTGCCAGCAGCTTAGGGGTAGCGGGAGTTTCTAATGAGCAGTTCTTC.